This record looks at one T cell receptor (beta chain) sequence and its context. Its antigen is undetermined. Unsorted bulk tissue, roughly 20-32 mg of it, served as the source for co-extraction of RNA and DNA. The data belong to a study of tumor-infiltrating lymphocytes in primary liver carcinoma. For the study at large: The tumors ranged from about 4 to 11 cm across and fell within stage T1-T3 N0M0.

General study results and limits: Appearing in all five tumor regions was true of only about 7.5-25% of top clones. It was tumor-adjacent and tumor-blood pairs that overlapped less than tumor region pairs did. Relative to blood, tumors carried a significantly larger fraction of the repertoire in their top 250 clones (p = 0.039).

With about 470 ng total RNA as template and a constant-region primer, TCR beta cDNA was made. For TCR beta, libraries were produced by three nested multiplex PCR rounds using slightly modified ARM-PCR. Two initial PCR rounds of about 10 cycles each paired TRBV1-TRBV30 forward primers with a C-beta reverse primer. TCRdb processed the multiplex PCR reads anew with MiXCR; each CDR3 protein has one entry. The table has over 95,000 distinct CDR3 sequences, roughly 69% seen once. This CDR3 region has 11 residues. The sequence came from a woman aged 55-70 years with primary liver carcinoma and hepatitis B virus infection. Specimen: liver tumor tissue from sampling region 5. The subset denotes: tumor region T5, tumor centre. The rearrangement links TRBV12-3 or TRBV12-4 to TRBJ1-1, with D unresolved. CDR3 amino acids: CPNSLGAQAFF. CDR3 in DNA: TGTCCCAACAGTCTAGGAGCTCAAGCTTTCTTT.